The clone carrying this T cell receptor (beta chain) has only a few counts. The antigen is undetermined. The authors produced TCR alpha and TCR beta cDNA libraries with sample barcodes and UMIs by 5'RACE using constant-segment primers. TCRdb passed the 5' RACE reads through MiXCR, listing each CDR3 protein once. The table records around 500,000 distinct CDR3 sequences, 18% of them present only once. V was cut by 4 bases and J by 5 bases, with 14 bases left in between. This CDR3 has 13 amino acids. Germline CDR1 is GTSNPN and CDR2 is SVGIG (reference sequence). The data were obtained in a study of T-cell memory formation after mild COVID-19. About the study: TCR clusters were mostly donor specific.

Study results and caveats: Contracting clones from day 15 to 85 showed balanced CD4/CD8; later expanders favored CD4+. Mainly in CM and EM were contracting CD4+ clones; CD8+ were in EMRA.

The source of this sequence is an adult woman who had mild COVID-19 (a few samples of this study predate the infection). Cell type and time point are not known. The sequenced sample was PBMCs or a T cell subset sorted from them (not recorded which). The rearrangement joins TRBV30 to TRBJ2-5, with D possibly TRBD1 on 7 matching bases. As DNA, the CDR3 is TGTGCCTGGATAGGAGGGGGCCTGGAGACCCAGTACTTC. Translated: CAWIGGGLETQYF.